This T cell receptor beta chain stems from a study of OX40 agonist ivuxolimab in advanced cancers. The method was immunoSEQ multiplex PCR; TCRdb's version includes in-frame clones alone and lacks a portion of them. This sample carries roughly 46,000 clones, approximately 88% of them seen once, and the ten largest clones take more than 13%. CDR3 length: 14 amino acids. Germline V gene sequence: CDR1 MNHEY, CDR2 SVGAGI. This clonotype was sampled from an adult with an advanced solid tumor such as melanoma, head and neck, liver or kidney cancer. The material sequenced was CD4+ or CD8+ T cells sorted from blood, taken in a trial of the OX40 agonist ivuxolimab. The chain carries TRBV6-5 and TRBJ2-5, with D perhaps TRBD1 (6 bases). The J call is uncertain, as TRBJ2-7 better fits the DNA end. CDR3 protein: CASSSNLDRSEQYF. CDR3 bases: TGTGCCAGCAGTTCCAACCTAGACAGGTCCGAGCAGTACTTC.